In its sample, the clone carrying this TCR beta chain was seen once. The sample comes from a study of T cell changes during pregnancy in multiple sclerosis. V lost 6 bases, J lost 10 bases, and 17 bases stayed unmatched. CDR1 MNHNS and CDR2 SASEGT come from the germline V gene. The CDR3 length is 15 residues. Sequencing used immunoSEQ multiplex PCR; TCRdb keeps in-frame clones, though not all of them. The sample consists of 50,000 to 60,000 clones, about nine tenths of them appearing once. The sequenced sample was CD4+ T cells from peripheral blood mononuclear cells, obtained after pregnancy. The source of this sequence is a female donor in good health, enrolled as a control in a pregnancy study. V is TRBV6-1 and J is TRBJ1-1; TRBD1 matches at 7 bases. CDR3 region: CASRSQGQVALGAFF. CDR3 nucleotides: TGTGCCAGCAGGTCCCAAGGACAGGTGGCCCTTGGAGCTTTCTTT.